These T cell receptor beta chains were read from a single sample in a study of CD8 T cells in Susac syndrome. TCRdb fed the immunoSEQ multiplex PCR reads into MiXCR, producing one record per CDR3 protein. Among under 95,000 distinct CDR3 sequences listed, about 95% were seen once. The sample consisted of CD8+ T cells from PBMCs. The receptor set was obtained from a human donor with Susac syndrome. The CDR3 runs from the conserved cysteine through the conserved F or W. The D gene is left open where the match is weak.

j_call cdr3_length v_call d_call cdr3_aa
TRBJ2-5 15 TRBV20-1 . CSARTLGQLEETQYF
TRBJ2-5 14 TRBV5-6 TRBD1 CASSLGQRQETQYF
TRBJ1-1 16 TRBV28 TRBD1 CASSYGQGTVNTEAFF
TRBJ2-7 14 TRBV12-3/TRBV12-4 . CASSSWAAKGEQYF
TRBJ1-2 15 TRBV7-9 . CASSPVAGEAYGYTF
TRBJ2-5 13 TRBV13 TRBD2 CASSRGGGETQYF
TRBJ2-3 10 TRBV29-1 . CSANTDTQYF
TRBJ2-1 14 TRBV7-8 TRBD1 CASKEDRVVNEQFF
TRBJ2-2 16 TRBV28 . CASSKRHLSNTGELFF
TRBJ1-5 17 TRBV28 TRBD1 CASRRTGASRWDQPQHF
TRBJ2-1 13 TRBV5-1 . CASNYADLSEQFF
TRBJ2-7 14 TRBV25-1 TRBD1 CASSEGRDSDEQYF
TRBJ2-7 14 TRBV9 . CASSFGPTGYEQYF
TRBJ1-1 13 TRBV15 . CATRRAGDTEAFF
TRBJ2-2 16 TRBV28 TRBD2 CASSFGLAGDTGELFF
TRBJ2-1 13 TRBV4-3 . CASSFSQGNEQFF
TRBJ1-1 14 TRBV7-2 TRBD1 CASSYGQGGTEAFF
TRBJ2-3 18 TRBV7-2 . CASSLSLAPKIFTDTQYF